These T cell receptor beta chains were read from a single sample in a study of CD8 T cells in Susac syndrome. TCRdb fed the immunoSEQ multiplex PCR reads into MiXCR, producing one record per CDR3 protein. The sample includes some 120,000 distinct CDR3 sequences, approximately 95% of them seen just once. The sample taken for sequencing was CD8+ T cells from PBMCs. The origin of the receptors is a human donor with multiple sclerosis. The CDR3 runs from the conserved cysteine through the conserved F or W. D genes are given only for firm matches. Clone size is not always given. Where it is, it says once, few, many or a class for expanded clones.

CDR3aa: CASSFSTTYEQYF
CDR3nt: TGTGCCAGCAGTTTTTCGACGACCTACGAGCAGTACTTC
j_gene: TRBJ2-7
v_gene: TRBV27
abundance: .
len: 13
d_gene: .

CDR3aa: CASSFGGAGNTIYF
CDR3nt: TGTGCCAGCAGCTTCGGGGGAGCTGGAAACACCATATATTTT
j_gene: TRBJ1-3
v_gene: TRBV7-8
abundance: .
len: 14
d_gene: .

CDR3aa: CAISPGQKETQYF
CDR3nt: TGTGCCATCAGCCCGGGACAGAAAGAGACCCAGTACTTC
j_gene: TRBJ2-5
v_gene: TRBV10-3
abundance: .
len: 13
d_gene: TRBD1

CDR3aa: CASSVSLSGRGTGELFF
CDR3nt: TGTGCCAGCAGCGTATCCCTTAGCGGGAGGGGCACCGGGGAGCTGTTTTTT
j_gene: TRBJ2-2
v_gene: TRBV9
abundance: .
len: 17
d_gene: TRBD2

CDR3aa: CASSSPSGGTNEQFF
CDR3nt: TGCGCCAGCAGCTCACCTAGCGGGGGGACCAATGAGCAGTTCTTC
j_gene: TRBJ2-1
v_gene: TRBV5-1
abundance: .
len: 15
d_gene: TRBD2

CDR3aa: CASSLGASQYF
CDR3nt: TGTGCCAGCAGCTTGGGGGCTAGCCAGTACTTC
j_gene: TRBJ2-5
v_gene: TRBV5-4
abundance: .
len: 11
d_gene: .

CDR3aa: CASSPSGGPGYEQYF
CDR3nt: TGTGCCAGCAGCCCATCGGGTGGCCCGGGGTACGAGCAGTACTTC
j_gene: TRBJ2-7
v_gene: TRBV9
abundance: .
len: 15
d_gene: .

CDR3aa: CASSLRRGGSEETQYF
CDR3nt: TGTGCCAGCAGCTTAAGGAGGGGGGGGTCTGAAGAGACCCAGTACTTC
j_gene: TRBJ2-5
v_gene: TRBV7-9
abundance: .
len: 16
d_gene: .

CDR3aa: CASSYSEEGSNEQFF
CDR3nt: TGTGCCAGCAGTTACTCTGAGGAGGGGTCCAATGAGCAGTTCTTC
j_gene: TRBJ2-1
v_gene: TRBV6-5
abundance: .
len: 15
d_gene: .

CDR3aa: CASSLGGAAYNEQFF
CDR3nt: TGTGCCAGCAGTTTGGGGGGGGCGGCCTACAATGAGCAGTTCTTC
j_gene: TRBJ2-1
v_gene: TRBV12-3/TRBV12-4
abundance: .
len: 15
d_gene: .

CDR3aa: CASSLGKGSYEQYF
CDR3nt: TGTGCCAGCAGCTTAGGCAAGGGTTCCTACGAGCAGTACTTC
j_gene: TRBJ2-7
v_gene: TRBV13
abundance: .
len: 14
d_gene: .

CDR3aa: CASSIFRTGPGNTIYF
CDR3nt: TGTGCCAGTAGTATATTTCGGACAGGGCCTGGAAACACCATATATTTT
j_gene: TRBJ1-3
v_gene: TRBV19
abundance: once
len: 16
d_gene: TRBD1

CDR3aa: CASSFYGFEAFF
CDR3nt: TGTGCCAGCAGTTTTTATGGATTTGAAGCTTTCTTT
j_gene: TRBJ1-1
v_gene: TRBV27
abundance: .
len: 12
d_gene: .

CDR3aa: CSARELGSDEQFF
CDR3nt: TGCAGTGCTAGAGAGTTGGGGTCTGATGAGCAGTTCTTC
j_gene: TRBJ2-1
v_gene: TRBV20-1
abundance: .
len: 13
d_gene: .

CDR3aa: CATSIGGVNSPLHF
CDR3nt: TGTGCCACCAGCATAGGAGGGGTTAATTCACCCCTCCACTTT
j_gene: TRBJ1-6
v_gene: TRBV15
abundance: once
len: 14
d_gene: .

CDR3aa: CASSSEIGGGFNEQFF
CDR3nt: TGCGCCAGCAGTTCGGAAATCGGAGGAGGGTTTAATGAGCAGTTCTTC
j_gene: TRBJ2-1
v_gene: TRBV4-1
abundance: .
len: 16
d_gene: .

CDR3aa: CASSLGSGGWTEAFF
CDR3nt: TGTGCCAGCAGTTTAGGATCTGGAGGTTGGACTGAAGCTTTCTTT
j_gene: TRBJ1-1
v_gene: TRBV12-3/TRBV12-4
abundance: .
len: 15
d_gene: .